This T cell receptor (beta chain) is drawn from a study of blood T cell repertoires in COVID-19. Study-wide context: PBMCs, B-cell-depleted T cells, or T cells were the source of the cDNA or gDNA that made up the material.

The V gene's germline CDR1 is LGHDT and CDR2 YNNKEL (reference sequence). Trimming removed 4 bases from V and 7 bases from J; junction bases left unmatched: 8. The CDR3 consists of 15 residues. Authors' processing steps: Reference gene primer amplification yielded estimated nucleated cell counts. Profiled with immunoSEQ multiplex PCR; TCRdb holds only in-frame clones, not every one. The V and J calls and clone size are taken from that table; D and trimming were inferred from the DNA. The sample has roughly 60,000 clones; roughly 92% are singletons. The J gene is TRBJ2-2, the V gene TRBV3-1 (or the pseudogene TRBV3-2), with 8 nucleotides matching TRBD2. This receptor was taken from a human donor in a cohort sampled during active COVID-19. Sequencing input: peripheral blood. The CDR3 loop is CASSRGGQAGGELFF. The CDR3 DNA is TGTGCCAGCAGCCGCGGGGGGCAGGCGGGCGGGGAGCTGTTTTTT.